The source of this TCR beta chain is a study of blood T cell repertoires in COVID-19. The CDR3 spans 14 residues. Germline lookup yields CDR1 SGHRS and CDR2 YFSETQ. Trimming removed 0 bases from V and 4 bases from J, with 8 bases in between. Living in 24 US areas, the participants were between roughly 18 and 95 years of age. Participants' own reports of clinical history determined their cohort assignment. Individuals in the exposed group had encountered a COVID-19 case within 2 weeks preceding study entry. Sequenced by immunoSEQ multiplex PCR; TCRdb stores in-frame clones only, minus some. The table includes about 150,000 clones, approximately 83% detected once.

The source is a man aged 65-85 years who had been exposed to COVID-19. The rearrangement joins TRBV5-1 to TRBJ1-5, with unresolved D. Sequenced input: PBMCs or T cells enriched from blood (not recorded which). The CDR3 is CASSLDSGNQPQHF. The CDR3 coding sequence is TGCGCCAGCAGCTTGGATTCCGGGAATCAGCCCCAGCATTTT.